The clone carrying this T cell receptor (beta chain) was counted ten times or more. The antigen is unknown. 5'RACE employing 10-nucleotide random UMIs yielded the cDNA. MiXCR, applied by TCRdb to the 5' RACE reads, yields one record per CDR3 protein. The sample has under 90,000 distinct CDR3 sequences, around 3.5% seen once. The sample originates from a study of neurological immune-mediated disorders. Preparation of the unsorted libraries drew on 2 million PBMCs stored at -80 C. Study-wide findings and caveats: Repertoires from 18 of 34 multiple sclerosis patients grouped phylogenetically into a related-CDR3 cluster, suggesting a possible signature.

The clonotype comes from a woman in her forties or fifties with multiple sclerosis. Sequencing used PBMCs.

CDR3: CSAETPGQGAFTGELFF. Here the CDR3 DNA reads TGCAGTGCTGAAACCCCGGGACAGGGGGCATTCACCGGGGAGCTGTTTTTT. J is TRBJ2-2 and V is TRBV20-1; 12 bases are a match to TRBD1. This CDR3 has 17 residues. The trim removed 5 bases at V and 4 bases at J, leaving 11 bases unmatched. CDR1 is DFQATT and CDR2 is SNEGSKA in the germline V gene (reference sequence).